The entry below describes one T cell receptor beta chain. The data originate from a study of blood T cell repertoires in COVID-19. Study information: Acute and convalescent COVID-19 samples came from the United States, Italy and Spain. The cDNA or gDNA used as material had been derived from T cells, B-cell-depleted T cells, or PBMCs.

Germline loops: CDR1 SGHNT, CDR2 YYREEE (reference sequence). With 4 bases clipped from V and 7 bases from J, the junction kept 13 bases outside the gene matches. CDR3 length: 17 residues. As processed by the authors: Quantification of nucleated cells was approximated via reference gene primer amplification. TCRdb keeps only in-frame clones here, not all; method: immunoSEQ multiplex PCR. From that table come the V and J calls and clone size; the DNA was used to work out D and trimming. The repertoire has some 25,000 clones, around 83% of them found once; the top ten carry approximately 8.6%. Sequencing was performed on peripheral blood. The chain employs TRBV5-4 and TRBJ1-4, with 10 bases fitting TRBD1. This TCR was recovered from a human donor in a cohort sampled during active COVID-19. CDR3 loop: CASSRTTGGAGSEKLFF. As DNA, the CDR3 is TGTGCCAGCAGCCGCACGACAGGGGGCGCCGGCAGTGAAAAACTGTTTTTT.